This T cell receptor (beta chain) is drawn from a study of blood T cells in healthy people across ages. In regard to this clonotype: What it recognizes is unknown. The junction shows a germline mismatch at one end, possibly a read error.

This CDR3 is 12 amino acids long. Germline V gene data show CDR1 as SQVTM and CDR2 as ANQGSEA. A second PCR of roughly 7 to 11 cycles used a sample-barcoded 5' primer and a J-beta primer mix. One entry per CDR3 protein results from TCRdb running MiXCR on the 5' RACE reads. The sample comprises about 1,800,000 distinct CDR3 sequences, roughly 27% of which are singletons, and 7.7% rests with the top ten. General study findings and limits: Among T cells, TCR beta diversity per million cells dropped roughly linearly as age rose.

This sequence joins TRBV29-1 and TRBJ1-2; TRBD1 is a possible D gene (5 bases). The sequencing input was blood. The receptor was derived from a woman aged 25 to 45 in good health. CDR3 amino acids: CSVGSGNCGYTF. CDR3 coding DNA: TGCAGCGTTGGCTCAGGGAACTGTGGCTACACCTTC.